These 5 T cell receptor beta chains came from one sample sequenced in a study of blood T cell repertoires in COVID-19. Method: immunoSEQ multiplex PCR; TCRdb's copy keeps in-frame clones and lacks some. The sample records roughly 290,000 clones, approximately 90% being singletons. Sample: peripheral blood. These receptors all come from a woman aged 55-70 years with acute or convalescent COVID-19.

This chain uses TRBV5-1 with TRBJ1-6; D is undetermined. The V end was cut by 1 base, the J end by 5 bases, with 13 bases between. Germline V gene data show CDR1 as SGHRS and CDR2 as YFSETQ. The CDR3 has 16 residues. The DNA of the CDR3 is TGCGCCAGCAGCTTGAGTCTTGCGAATGATAATTCACCCCTCCACTTT. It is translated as CASSLSLANDNSPLHF.

The CDR3 DNA is TGTGCCAGCAGTTTCAGCCGTCAGGGGAGCATCTACTATGGCTACACCTTC. As protein: CASSFSRQGSIYYGYTF. V usage is TRBV6-2 or TRBV6-3 and J usage is TRBJ1-2; D may be TRBD1 (6 bases). With 4 bases removed from V and 3 bases from J, the gap between germline ends came to 21 bases. This CDR3 is 17 amino acids long. Looked up from germline, CDR1 is MNHEY and CDR2 is SVGEGT.

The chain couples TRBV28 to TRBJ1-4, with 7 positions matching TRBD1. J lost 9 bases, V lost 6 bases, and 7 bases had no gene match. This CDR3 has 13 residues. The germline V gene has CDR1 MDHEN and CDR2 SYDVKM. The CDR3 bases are TGTGCCAGCAGCCCTGACAGGGCTAAAAAACTGTTTTTT. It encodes CASSPDRAKKLFF.

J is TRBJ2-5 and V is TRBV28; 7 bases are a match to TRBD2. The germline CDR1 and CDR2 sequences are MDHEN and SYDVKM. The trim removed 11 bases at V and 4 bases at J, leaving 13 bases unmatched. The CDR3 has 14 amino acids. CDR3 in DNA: TGTGCCTCATTGCCGGACCAGCGGGGAGAGACCCAGTACTTC. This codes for CASLPDQRGETQYF.

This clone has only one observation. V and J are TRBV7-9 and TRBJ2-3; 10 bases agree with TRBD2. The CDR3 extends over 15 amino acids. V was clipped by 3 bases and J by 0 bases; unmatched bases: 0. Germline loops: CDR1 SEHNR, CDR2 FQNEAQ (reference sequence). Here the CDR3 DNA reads TGTGCCAGCAGCTTGACTAGCGGGAGCACAGATACGCAGTATTTT. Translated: CASSLTSGSTDTQYF.